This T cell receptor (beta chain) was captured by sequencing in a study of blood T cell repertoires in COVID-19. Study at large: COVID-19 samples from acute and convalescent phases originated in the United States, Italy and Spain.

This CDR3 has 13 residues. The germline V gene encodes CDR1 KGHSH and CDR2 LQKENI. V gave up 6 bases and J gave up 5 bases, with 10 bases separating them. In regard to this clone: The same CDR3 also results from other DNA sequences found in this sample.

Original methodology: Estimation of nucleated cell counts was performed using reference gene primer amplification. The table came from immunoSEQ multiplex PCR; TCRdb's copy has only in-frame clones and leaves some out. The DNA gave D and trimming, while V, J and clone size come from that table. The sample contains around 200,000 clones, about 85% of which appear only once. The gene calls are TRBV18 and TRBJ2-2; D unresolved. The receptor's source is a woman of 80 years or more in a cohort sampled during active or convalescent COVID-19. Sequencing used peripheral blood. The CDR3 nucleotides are TGTGCCAGCTCTCCAGCCCAGACCGGGGAGCTGTTTTTT. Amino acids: CASSPAQTGELFF.